The source of this T cell receptor (beta chain) is a study of cytomegalovirus exposure and HLA in healthy donors. General study results and limits: Later, an analysis found that TCR clusters from the first cohort tended to co-occur in the roughly 110 validation repertoires.

TCRdb's copy holds only in-frame clones and misses some; the assay was immunoSEQ multiplex PCR. Among 200,000 to 250,000 clones listed, roughly nine tenths were seen once. This clone showed up many times. Its antigen remains unknown. V was pared by 1 base and J by 12 bases, with 10 bases between. Germline V gene sequence: CDR1 SGHNT, CDR2 YENEEA. This CDR3 spans 12 amino acids. The chain couples TRBV11-3 to TRBJ2-1, with a tentative D call TRBD2 (6 bases). The TCR originated in a man aged 18 to 30 in good health and CMV-seropositive. Sample: PBMCs. In DNA, the CDR3 is TGTGCCAGCAGCTTAGGCGGAGGGAGGCAGTTCTTC. Its protein product is CASSLGGGRQFF. Full variable domain (remainder filled in from reference TRBV11-3 and TRBJ2-1): EAGVVQSPRYKIIEKKQPVAFWCNPISGHNTLYWYLQNLGQGPELLIRYENEEAVDDSQLPKDRFSAERLKGVDSTLKIQPAELGDSAVYLCASSLGGGRQFFGPGTRLTVL.